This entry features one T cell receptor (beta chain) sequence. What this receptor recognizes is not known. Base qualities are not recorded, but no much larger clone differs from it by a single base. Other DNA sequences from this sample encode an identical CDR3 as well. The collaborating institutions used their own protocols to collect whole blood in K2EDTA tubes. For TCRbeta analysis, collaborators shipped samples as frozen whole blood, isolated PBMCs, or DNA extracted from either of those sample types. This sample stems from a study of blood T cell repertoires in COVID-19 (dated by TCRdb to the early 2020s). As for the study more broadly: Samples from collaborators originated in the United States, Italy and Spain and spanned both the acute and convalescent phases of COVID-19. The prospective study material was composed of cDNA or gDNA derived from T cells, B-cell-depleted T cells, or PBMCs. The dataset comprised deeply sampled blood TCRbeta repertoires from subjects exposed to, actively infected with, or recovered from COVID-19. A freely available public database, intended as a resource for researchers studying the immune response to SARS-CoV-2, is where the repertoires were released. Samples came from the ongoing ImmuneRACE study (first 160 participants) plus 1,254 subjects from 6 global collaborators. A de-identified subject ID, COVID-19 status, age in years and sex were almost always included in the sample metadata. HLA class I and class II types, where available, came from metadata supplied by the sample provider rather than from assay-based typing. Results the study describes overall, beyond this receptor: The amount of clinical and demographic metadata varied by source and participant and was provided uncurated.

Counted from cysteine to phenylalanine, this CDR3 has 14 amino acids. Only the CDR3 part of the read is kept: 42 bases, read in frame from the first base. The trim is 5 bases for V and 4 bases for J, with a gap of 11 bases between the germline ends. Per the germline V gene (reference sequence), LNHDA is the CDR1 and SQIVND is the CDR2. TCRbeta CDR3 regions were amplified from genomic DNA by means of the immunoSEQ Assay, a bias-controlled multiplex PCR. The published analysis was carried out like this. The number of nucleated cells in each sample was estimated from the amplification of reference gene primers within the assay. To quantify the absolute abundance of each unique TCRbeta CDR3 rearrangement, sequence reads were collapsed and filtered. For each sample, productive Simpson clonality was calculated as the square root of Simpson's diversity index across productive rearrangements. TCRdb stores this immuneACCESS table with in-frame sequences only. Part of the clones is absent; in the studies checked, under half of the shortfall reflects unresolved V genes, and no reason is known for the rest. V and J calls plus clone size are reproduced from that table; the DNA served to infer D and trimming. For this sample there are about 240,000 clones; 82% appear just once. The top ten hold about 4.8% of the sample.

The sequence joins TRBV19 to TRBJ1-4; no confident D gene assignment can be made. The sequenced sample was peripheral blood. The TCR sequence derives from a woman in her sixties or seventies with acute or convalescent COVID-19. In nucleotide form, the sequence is TGTGCCAGTAGTTTGGGCCTGATTAATGAAAAACTGTTTTTT. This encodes CASSLGLINEKLFF.